The TCR beta chain described here comes from a study of blood T cell repertoires in COVID-19. For the study at large: Samples taken during acute and convalescent COVID-19 were collected in the United States, Italy and Spain.

Source study methods: Counts of nucleated cells, estimated from reference gene primer amplification, were obtained. Measured with immunoSEQ multiplex PCR; TCRdb has only the in-frame clones, and not every one. V and J calls and clone size are those listed in that table; D and trimming were worked out from the DNA. The sample shows 250,000 to 300,000 clones, roughly 91% of them seen only once. Germline V gene lookup returns CDR1 PRHDT and CDR2 FYEKMQ (reference sequence). This CDR3 is 14 amino acids long. Trimming took off 1 base at V and 1 base at J, with 4 bases between the two ends. Sequenced material: PBMCs or T cells enriched from blood (not recorded which). V and J are TRBV13 and TRBJ2-2; D is unclear. This clonotype was obtained from a woman between 40 and 55 years old with acute COVID-19. CDR3 protein: CASSLVRNTGELFF. For the CDR3, the DNA is TGTGCCAGCAGCTTAGTGCGGAACACCGGGGAGCTGTTTTTT.